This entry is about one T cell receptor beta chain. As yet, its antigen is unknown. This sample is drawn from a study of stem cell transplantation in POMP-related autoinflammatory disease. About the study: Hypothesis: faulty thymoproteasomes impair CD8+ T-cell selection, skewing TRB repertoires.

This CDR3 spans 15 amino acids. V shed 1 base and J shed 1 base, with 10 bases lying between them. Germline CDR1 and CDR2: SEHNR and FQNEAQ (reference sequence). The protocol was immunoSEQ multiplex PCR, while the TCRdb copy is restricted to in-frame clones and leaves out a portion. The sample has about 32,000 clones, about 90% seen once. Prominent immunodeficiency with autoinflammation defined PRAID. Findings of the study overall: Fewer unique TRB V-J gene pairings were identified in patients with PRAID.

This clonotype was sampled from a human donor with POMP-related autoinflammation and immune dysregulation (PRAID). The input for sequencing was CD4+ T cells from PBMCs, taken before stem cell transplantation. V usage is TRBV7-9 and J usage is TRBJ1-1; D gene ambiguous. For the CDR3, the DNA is TGTGCCAGCAGCTTAGTTCCTGTCGGGAACACTGAAGCTTTCTTT. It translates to CASSLVPVGNTEAFF.